The 31 T cell receptor beta chains in this list originate from one sample, sequenced in a study of blood T cell repertoires in COVID-19. Generated by immunoSEQ multiplex PCR, the TCRdb table keeps only in-frame clones and is missing some. Here the sample spans around 250,000 clones, 80% to 90% being singletons. Sequencing was done on a sample of PBMCs or T cells enriched from blood (not recorded which). The receptor source for this set is a woman aged 45-65 years who had recovered from COVID-19.

About this clone: One end of the junction does not line up with germline, which may come from a read error. CDR3 in amino acids: CASSLVTGAPYNEQFF. The CDR3, as DNA: TGTGCTAGCAGCTTAGTAACGGGAGCCCCCTACAATGAGCAGTTCTTC. J is TRBJ2-1 and V is TRBV7-7; D is perhaps TRBD2 (6 bases). This CDR3 contains 16 residues. Germline CDR1 reads SSHAT; CDR2 reads FNYEAQ (reference sequence).

The chain combines TRBV25-1 with TRBJ2-3, with TRBD2 identical over 8 bases. CDR3 size: 14 residues. V trimming: 7 bases; J trimming: 2 bases; junction bases outside the gene matches: 5. Germline V gene lookup returns CDR1 MGHDK and CDR2 SYGVNS. The CDR3 DNA reads TGTGCCAGCAACGGACTAGCAGACACAGATACGCAGTATTTT. Translated: CASNGLADTDTQYF.

The chain is built from TRBV5-8 and TRBJ2-1; TRBD2 might be the D (6 bases). CDR3 size: 12 residues. V lost 1 base, J lost 9 bases, and 8 bases lay in between. Germline V lookup: CDR1 SGHTS, CDR2 YDEGEE. CDR3 DNA sequence: TGTGCCAGCAGCTTGTCCGGGAGTGAGCAGTTCTTC. This encodes CASSLSGSEQFF.

V usage is TRBV6-5 and J usage is TRBJ2-6; no clear D gene. The CDR3 is 15 residues long. Germline loops: CDR1 MNHEY, CDR2 SVGAGI. V lost 6 bases and J lost 0, with 9 bases in between. CDR3 sequence reads: CASSRVPSGANVLTF. The CDR3 coding sequence is TGTGCCAGCAGCCGGGTCCCCTCTGGGGCCAACGTCCTGACTTTC.

In its sample, this clone was seen a few times. The chain links TRBV7-9 to TRBJ2-3; 12 nucleotides line up with TRBD2. CDR3 length equals 19 residues. V lost 4 bases to trimming and J lost 1 base; unmatched junction nucleotides: 12. CDR1 is SEHNR, CDR2 FQNEAQ, per germline (reference sequence). CDR3: CASSSLVGRLAGGTDTQYF. The CDR3 region has the DNA TGTGCCAGCAGCTCGCTTGTTGGAAGACTAGCGGGGGGCACAGATACGCAGTATTTT.

DNA for the CDR3: TGTGCCAGCAGCTCCCGGGGACAGGCCAACACTGAAGCTTTCTTT. This translates into CASSSRGQANTEAFF. The chain carries TRBV7-2 and TRBJ1-1; TRBD1 aligns across 8 bases. V was clipped by 4 bases and J by 2 bases; unmatched bases: 6. Looked up from germline, CDR1 is SGHTA and CDR2 is FQGNSA. The CDR3 is 15 amino acids.

This chain joins TRBV12-5 and TRBJ2-5; D gene unclear. Trimming took 5 bases from V and 2 from J, leaving 9 bases between them. Per the germline V gene, CDR1 is LGHNT and CDR2 is FRNRAP. CDR3 length: 13 residues. The CDR3 DNA reads TGTGCTAGTGGTGCCAGGCTTCAAGAGACCCAGTACTTC. This sequence encodes CASGARLQETQYF.

The chain recombines TRBV24-1 with TRBJ2-2, with 7 bases that match TRBD1. The V gene end was trimmed by 4 bases and the J gene end by 2 bases; junction bases not matched to a gene: 6. The CDR3 sequence is 16 residues long. In germline, CDR1 is KGHDR, CDR2 SFDVKD. CDR3 nucleotide sequence: TGTGCCACCAGTGACCTCCGGGACAGCAACACCGGGGAGCTGTTTTTT. Its translation: CATSDLRDSNTGELFF.

This clone was observed a few times. The rearrangement uses TRBV28 and TRBJ2-1; D is possibly TRBD1 (6 bases). Looked up from germline, CDR1 is MDHEN and CDR2 is SYDVKM. Trimming removed 5 bases from V and 5 bases from J, with 16 bases in between. The CDR3 runs to 15 residues. CDR3 bases: TGTGCCAGCAGTCTGAGGACAGTCTTTAACAATGAGCAGTTCTTC. Translated: CASSLRTVFNNEQFF.

In its sample, this clone was seen a few times. The genes are TRBV5-1 and TRBJ1-2, with 8 bases matching TRBD1. Germline V gives CDR1 SGHRS, CDR2 YFSETQ. The CDR3 runs 15 residues. The ends lost 0 bases at V and 4 bases at J; junction bases unmatched: 5. The CDR3 region has the DNA TGCGCCAGCAGCTTGGAGACAGGGGCCCCCTATGGCTACACCTTC. Translated, it gives CASSLETGAPYGYTF.

This clone showed up just once. This chain's CDR3 is CASSLTSGNEKLFF. The CDR3 bases are TGCGCCAGCAGCTTAACCAGTGGTAATGAAAAACTGTTTTTT. This sequence joins TRBV5-1 and TRBJ1-4; no firm D call. Deletions cut 2 bases from V and 4 bases from J, with 9 bases between. The V gene's germline CDR1 is SGHRS and CDR2 YFSETQ. CDR3 length: 14 residues. The full variable domain, rest sourced from reference TRBV5-1 and TRBJ1-4, is KAGVTQTPRYLIKTRGQQVTLSCSPISGHRSVSWYQQTPGQGLQFLFEYFSETQRNKGNFPGRFSGRQFSNSRSEMNVSTLELGDSALYLCASSLTSGNEKLFFGSGTQLSVL.

This clone was detected only a few times. CDR3 DNA: TGTGCCAGCAGCTTAGGCGTCTCCTACGAGCAGTACTTC. As protein: CASSLGVSYEQYF. The rearrangement joins TRBV7-8 to TRBJ2-7; D not certain. The CDR3 sequence is 13 residues long. V lost 1 base to trimming and J lost 0 bases, with 4 bases between them. Germline-derived CDR1 and CDR2 are SGHVS and FQNEAQ.

This clone was seen only once. V usage is TRBV19 and J usage is TRBJ1-5, with a tentative D call TRBD1 (5 bases). From germline, CDR1 is LNHDA and CDR2 SQIVND (reference sequence). V was clipped by 9 bases and J by 2 bases, with 11 bases between them. This CDR3 comprises 13 residues. CDR3 nucleotide sequence: TGTGCCAGCGGGGGAGATCGCAATCAGCCCCAGCATTTT. It encodes CASGGDRNQPQHF.

The gene calls are TRBV12-3 or TRBV12-4 and TRBJ2-4, with D hard to call. V was shortened by 6 bases and J by 6 bases, with 9 bases between the two germline ends. The CDR3 covers 12 residues. CDR3 in DNA: TGTGCCAGCAGCCCGTCCGGAAACATTCAGTACTTC. This translates into CASSPSGNIQYF.

This clone was recorded only once. The chain carries TRBV15 and TRBJ2-7; TRBD2 agrees at 7 bases. V lost 8 bases, J lost 1 base, and 14 bases stayed unmatched. Germline V gives CDR1 LNHNV, CDR2 YYDKDF (reference sequence). This CDR3 has 16 residues. CDR3 residues: CATLARAGDLSYEQYF. CDR3 DNA: TGTGCCACCCTCGCGAGGGCGGGGGATCTTTCCTACGAGCAGTACTTC.

This sequence joins TRBV2 and TRBJ1-1; D might be TRBD1 (5 bases). Trimming shortened V by 4 bases and J by 5 bases, and 11 bases separated the two germline ends. Looked up from germline, CDR1 is SNHLY and CDR2 is FYNNEI. The CDR3 runs to 13 residues. The CDR3 protein is CASSGFQGTEAFF. In nucleotides, the CDR3 is TGTGCCAGCAGTGGATTTCAGGGAACTGAAGCTTTCTTT.

The chain combines TRBV28 with TRBJ1-1; 9 nucleotides agree with TRBD1. Germline CDR1 and CDR2: MDHEN and SYDVKM. There are 13 residues in the CDR3. The V segment lost 11 bases and the J segment 1 base; nucleotides outside the gene matches: 5. CDR3 sequence: CAGGDRENTEAFF. The DNA of the CDR3 is TGTGCCGGGGGGGACAGGGAGAACACTGAAGCTTTCTTT.

V usage is TRBV11-2 and J usage is TRBJ2-7, with 8 bases lining up with TRBD1. The CDR3 is 17 amino acids. Losses at the gene ends were 5 bases for V and 1 base for J; bases not matched to a gene: 13. CDR1 is SGHAT, CDR2 FQNNGV, per germline. DNA for the CDR3: TGTGCCAGCAGCCCAAACTACGGACAGGGATTGTCCTACGAGCAGTACTTC. Encoded protein: CASSPNYGQGLSYEQYF.

Only one count was recorded for this clone. CDR3 amino acids: CATSRVKGETEAFF. CDR3 in DNA: TGTGCCACCAGCAGAGTTAAGGGGGAAACTGAAGCTTTCTTT. The rearrangement uses TRBV15 and TRBJ1-1, with D perhaps matching TRBD1 (6 bases). This CDR3 is built from 14 residues. The ends were cut back, 1 base at V and 5 bases at J, with 11 bases in the middle. The V gene's germline CDR1 is LNHNV and CDR2 YYDKDF (reference sequence).

The chain is built from TRBV25-1 and TRBJ1-5; no reliable D call. This CDR3 contains 15 residues. Trimming left V 1 base short and J 4 bases short, with 11 bases between. Germline lookup yields CDR1 MGHDK and CDR2 SYGVNS. CDR3 in DNA: TGTGCCAGCAGTGAATCCCAAAGCCCTAATCAGCCCCAGCATTTT. Translated: CASSESQSPNQPQHF.

The chain employs TRBV5-6 and TRBJ1-6; the D gene is possibly TRBD1 (5 bases). V shed 4 bases and J shed 9 bases, with 20 bases lying between them. Germline lookup yields CDR1 SGHDT and CDR2 YYEEEE. This CDR3 has 16 residues. This CDR3 reads CASSTGLAASISPLHF. In DNA form, the CDR3 reads TGTGCCAGCAGCACGGGACTGGCCGCTTCGATTTCACCCCTCCACTTT.

CDR3 in amino acids: CASSTGFELSNQPQHF. The CDR3 DNA sequence: TGTGCCAGTAGCACAGGGTTCGAGTTAAGCAATCAGCCCCAGCATTTT. The J gene is TRBJ1-5, the V gene TRBV19, with a tentative D call TRBD1 (6 bases). Germline CDR1 LNHDA, CDR2 SQIVND (reference sequence). The CDR3 covers 16 residues. The germline V and J ends were trimmed by 6 bases and 1 base, with 16 bases remaining between them.

The V call is TRBV25-1, the J call TRBJ2-5; D uncertain. Germline V gene lookup returns CDR1 MGHDK and CDR2 SYGVNS. The CDR3 loop spans 12 amino acids. Trimming took 2 bases from V and 5 from J, leaving 6 bases between them. CDR3 loop: CASSEGLETQYF. In nucleotides, the CDR3 is TGTGCCAGCAGTGAAGGCCTGGAGACCCAGTACTTC.

This clone was counted only a few times. This chain joins TRBV7-9 and TRBJ2-1; 7 nucleotides line up with TRBD1. The germline V gene has CDR1 SEHNR and CDR2 FQNEAQ (reference sequence). V dropped 2 bases and J dropped 5; count of bases not matched to a gene: 3. This CDR3 is 14 amino acids long. In DNA form, the CDR3 reads TGTGCCAGCAGCTTAACACAGGGGAACAATGAGCAGTTCTTC. This codes for CASSLTQGNNEQFF.

The chain has TRBV28 and TRBJ1-5; tentatively, D is TRBD1 (5 bases). Looked up from germline, CDR1 is MDHEN and CDR2 is SYDVKM. Trimming took 6 bases from V and 7 from J, leaving 16 bases between them. The CDR3 is 14 residues long. The CDR3 is CASSPPGVRQPQHF. The CDR3, as DNA: TGTGCCAGCAGCCCGCCGGGGGTAAGACAGCCCCAGCATTTT. Full variable domain (outside the CDR3, taken from reference TRBV28 and TRBJ1-5): DVKVTQSSRYLVKRTGEKVFLECVQDMDHENMFWYRQDPGLGLRLIYFSYDVKMKEKGDIPEGYSVSREKKERFSLILESASTNQTSMYLCASSPPGVRQPQHFGDGTRLSIL.

This clone was observed a single time. This chain connects TRBV5-1 to TRBJ2-3, with 11 bases aligning to TRBD2. The junction had 3 bases not matched to a gene; V was cut back by 3 bases and J by 0 bases. This CDR3 has 16 residues. Germline CDR1 and CDR2: SGHRS and YFSETQ. Here the CDR3 DNA reads TGCGCCAGCAGCTCGGGACTAGCGGAAAGCACAGATACGCAGTATTTT. Its translation: CASSSGLAESTDTQYF.

The chain has TRBV4-2 and TRBJ1-2; 9 bases map to TRBD1. With V trimmed by 3 bases and J by 4 bases, 12 bases remained unmatched. The CDR3 runs 17 residues. Germline-derived CDR1 and CDR2 are LGHNA and YNFKEQ. CDR3 in DNA: TGTGCCAGCAGCCACGATTCCGGGACAGGGTCCGCCTATGGCTACACCTTC. Protein product: CASSHDSGTGSAYGYTF.

The chain has TRBV15 and TRBJ1-2; TRBD1 is a possible D gene (5 bases). The V end was cut by 0 bases, the J end by 7 bases, with 21 bases between. The CDR3 totals 17 residues. Germline values: CDR1 LNHNV, CDR2 YYDKDF (reference sequence). The CDR3 protein is CATSRDWGPGGASGYTF. CDR3 in DNA: TGTGCCACCAGCAGAGATTGGGGTCCGGGAGGGGCTAGTGGCTACACCTTC.

This chain connects TRBV24-1 to TRBJ2-1; D is perhaps TRBD2 (6 bases). Germline V CDR1 and CDR2: KGHDR, SFDVKD. The length of the CDR3 is 13 residues. Trimming left V 7 bases short and J 9 bases short, with 15 bases between. The CDR3 DNA reads as TGTGCCACCAGCCCCCTCGGAGCGGGTGAGCAGTTCTTC. Protein sequence: CATSPLGAGEQFF.

This clone was seen once. This chain joins TRBV5-6 and TRBJ1-3, with D perhaps TRBD1 (5 bases). Deletions cut 4 bases from V and 1 base from J, with 12 bases between. Per germline, CDR1 SGHDT and CDR2 YYEEEE. This CDR3 comprises 15 residues. DNA of the CDR3: TGTGCCAGCAGCGAGACAGTTAGTTCTGGAAACACCATATATTTT. Translating it yields CASSETVSSGNTIYF.

The chain couples TRBV10-3 to TRBJ2-7, with a possible D match to TRBD1 (6 bases). Trimming stripped 3 bases from V and 5 bases from J, with 11 bases between. CDR1 ENHRY and CDR2 SYGVKD come from the germline V gene. This CDR3 spans 13 amino acids. The DNA for the CDR3 is TGTGCCATCAGTGAATCTTCAGGGGACGAGCAGTACTTC. Amino acid sequence: CAISESSGDEQYF.